The next 23 T cell receptor beta chains were all read from a single sample in a study of blood T cell repertoires in COVID-19. Generated by immunoSEQ multiplex PCR, the TCRdb table keeps only in-frame clones and is missing some. The sample contains 65,000 to 90,000 clones, 80% to 90% of which appear only once. The source material was peripheral blood. The receptors here all came from a man in his fifties with acute or convalescent COVID-19.

V usage is TRBV18 and J usage is TRBJ2-3, with TRBD1 matching 11 bases. Germline CDR1 is KGHSH and CDR2 is LQKENI. CDR3 size: 16 residues. Trimming took 5 bases from V and 1 from J; bases not matched to a gene: 5. The CDR3 DNA reads TGTGCCAGCTCATCCAGGACAGGGGGCGGCACAGATACGCAGTATTTT. Protein: CASSSRTGGGTDTQYF.

The chain links TRBV7-3 to TRBJ2-2; weak D call: TRBD1 (6 bases). Germline V gene lookup returns CDR1 SGHTA and CDR2 FQGTGA. The CDR3 is 15 amino acids. The germline V and J ends were trimmed by 3 bases and 3 bases, with 11 bases remaining between them. The CDR3 DNA sequence: TGTGCCAGCAGCTTGGGGGCGCGGGACACCGGGGAGCTGTTTTTT. Its translation: CASSLGARDTGELFF.

The chain employs TRBV6-6 and TRBJ1-4; TRBD1 matches at 9 bases. This CDR3 has 14 residues. Germline V gene data show CDR1 as MNHNY and CDR2 as SVGAGI (reference sequence). Unmatched junction bases numbered 7, after V lost 6 bases and J lost 8 bases. CDR3 loop: CASRAGQGGEKLFF. The CDR3 nucleotides are TGTGCCAGCAGAGCGGGACAGGGCGGAGAAAAACTGTTTTTT.

This clone appeared a single time. This chain uses TRBV7-3 with TRBJ2-2, with 7 bases fitting TRBD2. The CDR3 is made up of 12 amino acids. The germline CDR1 and CDR2 sequences are SGHTA and FQGTGA. V shed 10 bases and J 4 bases; nucleotides not matched to a gene: 3. The CDR3 loop is CATGGPTGELFF. The CDR3, as DNA: TGTGCCACGGGGGGTCCCACCGGGGAGCTGTTTTTT.

The rearrangement uses TRBV5-4 and TRBJ2-1; 8 bases align to TRBD2. V trimming: 6 bases; J trimming: 7 bases; junction bases outside the gene matches: 12. The CDR3 sequence is 15 residues long. Germline assignment: CDR1 SGHNT and CDR2 YYREEE (reference sequence). CDR3 region: CASTTGGASKNEQFF. DNA for the CDR3: TGTGCCAGCACCACGGGGGGGGCTTCTAAGAATGAGCAGTTCTTC.

The chain recombines TRBV7-3 with TRBJ2-6; D is undetermined. Trimming left V 1 base short and J 0 bases short, with 10 bases between. Germline values: CDR1 SGHTA, CDR2 FQGTGA. The CDR3 consists of 17 residues. This CDR3 is CASSLIPLSSGANVLTF. CDR3 in DNA: TGTGCCAGCAGCTTAATCCCGCTAAGCTCTGGGGCCAACGTCCTGACTTTC.

This chain links TRBV5-1 with TRBJ1-1; unclear D gene. Deletions cut 4 bases from V and 3 bases from J, with 7 bases between. Per germline, CDR1 SGHRS and CDR2 YFSETQ. The CDR3 is 12 residues long. The CDR3 DNA is TGCGCCAGCAGCAAGGGAGACACTGAAGCTTTCTTT. Translated, it gives CASSKGDTEAFF.

The J gene is TRBJ2-5, the V gene TRBV4-2; a possible D gene is TRBD2 (6 bases). Trimming took off 8 bases at V and 3 bases at J, with 13 bases between the two ends. The CDR3 is made up of 13 amino acids. In germline, CDR1 is LGHNA, CDR2 YNFKEQ. CDR3 DNA: TGTGCCAGCCTACCACGGAGGGAAGAGACCCAGTACTTC. This codes for CASLPRREETQYF.

The chain combines TRBV18 with TRBJ2-2, with a weak D call TRBD2 (6 bases). The V end lost 3 bases, the J end lost 6 bases, and 14 bases lay between the germline ends. Germline CDR1 is KGHSH and CDR2 is LQKENI. This CDR3 region has 15 residues. As DNA, the CDR3 is TGTGCCAGCTCACCGGGACTTCGTTTCTCCGGGGAGCTGTTTTTT. It is translated as CASSPGLRFSGELFF. Drawing the rest from reference TRBV18 and TRBJ2-2, the complete variable domain is NAGVMQNPRHLVRRRGQEARLRCSPMKGHSHVYWYRQLPEEGLKFMVYLQKENIIDESGMPKERFSAEFPKEGPSILRIQQVVRGDSAAYFCASSPGLRFSGELFFGEGSRLTVL.

The chain uses TRBV5-5 and TRBJ2-7, with 14 positions matching TRBD2. This CDR3 has 15 amino acids. Germline-derived CDR1 and CDR2 are SGHKS and YYEKEE (reference sequence). V trimming: 4 bases; J trimming: 2 bases; junction bases outside the gene matches: 2. CDR3 coding DNA: TGTGCCAGCAGCGCGACTAGCGGGGGGGCCTACGAGCAGTACGTC. Translating gives CASSATSGGAYEQYV.

The chain is built from TRBV7-9 and TRBJ2-1; 10 bases are shared with TRBD2. CDR1 SEHNR and CDR2 FQNEAQ come from the germline V gene (reference sequence). This CDR3 comprises 16 residues. The V and J ends lost 5 bases and 8 bases, in that order; junction bases with no gene match: 12. CDR3 region: CASSQGVSGGADEQFF. DNA of the CDR3: TGTGCCAGCAGCCAGGGAGTAAGCGGGGGGGCCGATGAGCAGTTCTTC.

Worth noting for this clone: Its ends do not fully match the called genes, so a read error is possible. V usage is TRBV18 and J usage is TRBJ2-5, with TRBD2 matching 11 bases. This CDR3 has 16 amino acids. The germline CDR1 and CDR2 sequences are KGHSH and LQKENI. This chain's CDR3 is CASSSPGLAVTETQYF. The CDR3 bases are TGTGCCAGCTCATCACCGGGACTAGCGGTTACAGAGACCCAGTACTTC.

The chain recombines TRBV5-1 with TRBJ1-4; TRBD1 matches 9 bases. The CDR3 is 15 amino acids. Germline CDR1 SGHRS, CDR2 YFSETQ. V shed 4 bases, J shed 6 bases, and the junction held 7 bases outside the gene matches. CDR3 in amino acids: CASSLSTGGYEKLFF. DNA of the CDR3: TGCGCCAGCAGCCTTTCGACAGGGGGTTATGAAAAACTGTTTTTT.

The rearrangement links TRBV24-1 to TRBJ2-3; 8 bases are shared with TRBD1. Per germline, CDR1 KGHDR and CDR2 SFDVKD. V gave up 4 bases and J gave up 1 base; unmatched junction bases: 3. The CDR3 loop spans 15 amino acids. The CDR3 here is CATSESGQGTDTQYF. The CDR3, as DNA: TGTGCCACCAGTGAATCGGGACAGGGCACAGATACGCAGTATTTT.

This sequence joins TRBV6-5 and TRBJ1-5, with D possibly being TRBD1 (5 bases). CDR3 length equals 15 residues. V gave up 5 bases and J gave up 2 bases, with 13 bases separating them. Germline V gives CDR1 MNHEY, CDR2 SVGAGI. The CDR3, as DNA: TGTGCCAGCAGTCGGGCGGGGGGTGGCAATCAGCCCCAGCATTTT. Residues: CASSRAGGGNQPQHF.

This clone was counted once. The V call is TRBV3-1 (or the pseudogene TRBV3-2), the J call TRBJ1-1; D call uncertain. The CDR3 has 14 amino acids. Germline CDR1 LGHDT, CDR2 YNNKEL (reference sequence). Trimming removed 2 bases from V and 6 bases from J, with 13 bases in between. The CDR3 region has the DNA TGTGCCAGCAGCCAATCACGAACCGGGTCTGAAGCTTTCTTT. Translating gives CASSQSRTGSEAFF.

The V and J genes are TRBV2 and TRBJ1-5; TRBD1 matches 7 bases. This CDR3 is 15 amino acids long. Looked up from germline, CDR1 is SNHLY and CDR2 is FYNNEI. J gave up 6 bases and V 0 bases, and 5 bases lay outside the gene matches. The CDR3 loop reads CASSEATGIGQPQHF. The DNA of the CDR3 is TGTGCCAGCAGTGAAGCGACAGGGATCGGTCAGCCCCAGCATTTT.

The chain combines TRBV2 with TRBJ1-5; 7 bases agree with TRBD1. Germline-derived CDR1 and CDR2 are SNHLY and FYNNEI. V was pared by 6 bases and J by 1 base, with 9 bases of the junction left unmatched. This CDR3 comprises 16 residues. The CDR3 reads CASRGDSFGSNQPQHF. The CDR3 DNA sequence: TGTGCCAGCAGAGGGGACAGTTTTGGGAGCAATCAGCCCCAGCATTTT.

The J gene is TRBJ2-1, the V gene TRBV3-1 (or the pseudogene TRBV3-2); 9 bases align to TRBD2. With 4 bases clipped from V and 4 bases from J, the junction kept 5 bases outside the gene matches. This CDR3 spans 15 amino acids. Looked up from germline, CDR1 is LGHDT and CDR2 is YNNKEL (reference sequence). CDR3 protein: CASSRLAGAYNEQFF. Here the CDR3 DNA reads TGTGCCAGCAGCCGGTTAGCGGGGGCTTACAATGAGCAGTTCTTC.

The rearrangement uses TRBV7-2 and TRBJ2-3; perhaps TRBD2 as D (7 bases). CDR3 length: 16 residues. Deletions cut 5 bases from V and 7 bases from J, with 22 bases between. CDR1 and CDR2 (germline): SGHTA, FQGNSA. The CDR3 is CASSPQLRGGQNTQYF. The CDR3 DNA reads as TGTGCCAGCAGCCCCCAGTTGAGGGGGGGCCAAAATACGCAGTATTTT.

The chain carries TRBV5-1 and TRBJ1-3, with TRBD1 identical over 10 bases. The germline V gene encodes CDR1 SGHRS and CDR2 YFSETQ. V shed 4 bases and J 2 bases; nucleotides not matched to a gene: 0. This CDR3 region has 14 residues. The CDR3 bases are TGCGCCAGCAGCGGGACAGGGGCTGGAAACACCATATATTTT. It translates to CASSGTGAGNTIYF.

The chain uses TRBV29-1 and TRBJ1-5; TRBD1 matches at 8 bases. The length of the CDR3 is 14 residues. Germline CDR1 SQVTM, CDR2 ANQGSEA. V trimming: 5 bases; J trimming: 5 bases; junction bases outside the gene matches: 8. For the CDR3, the DNA is TGCAGCGTTTCCGGCAGGGGGCCCGATCAGCCCCAGCATTTT. Translated, it gives CSVSGRGPDQPQHF.

The CDR3 here is CASSSRTSGGFTDTQYF. The CDR3 DNA follows: TGTGCCAGCAGCTCCCGGACTAGCGGGGGGTTCACAGATACGCAGTATTTT. The rearrangement joins TRBV7-2 to TRBJ2-3; 14 nucleotides match TRBD2. CDR3 length: 17 residues. V shed 4 bases and J 2 bases; nucleotides not matched to a gene: 5. From germline, CDR1 is SGHTA and CDR2 FQGNSA.